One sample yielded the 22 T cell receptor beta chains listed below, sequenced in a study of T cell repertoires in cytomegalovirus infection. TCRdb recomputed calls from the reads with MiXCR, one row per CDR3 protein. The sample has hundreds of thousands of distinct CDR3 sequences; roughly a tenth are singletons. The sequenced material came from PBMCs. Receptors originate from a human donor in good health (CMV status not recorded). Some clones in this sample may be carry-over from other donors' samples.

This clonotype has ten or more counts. This CDR3 reads CASSLTGGANYGYTF. CDR3 sequence (DNA): TGTGCCAGCAGCCTGACAGGGGGAGCTAACTATGGCTACACCTTC. The V call is TRBV5-8, the J call TRBJ1-2, with 9 bases aligning to TRBD1. J was trimmed by 0 bases and V by 4 bases; bases with no gene match: 4. CDR1 is SGHTS and CDR2 is YDEGEE in the germline V gene. This CDR3 is 15 amino acids long.

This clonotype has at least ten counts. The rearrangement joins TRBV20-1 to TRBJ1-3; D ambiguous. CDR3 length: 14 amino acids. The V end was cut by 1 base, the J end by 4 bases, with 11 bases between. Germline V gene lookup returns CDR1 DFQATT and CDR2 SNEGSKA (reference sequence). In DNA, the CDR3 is TGCAGTGCTAGAGGTGACGGGAACGGAAACACCATATATTTT. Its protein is CSARGDGNGNTIYF.

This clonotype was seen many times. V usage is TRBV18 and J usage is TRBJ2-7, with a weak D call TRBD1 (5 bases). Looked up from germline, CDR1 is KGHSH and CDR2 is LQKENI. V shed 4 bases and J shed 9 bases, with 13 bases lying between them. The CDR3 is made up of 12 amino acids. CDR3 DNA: TGTGCCAGCTCACTCGACTCCCAGGGGCAGTACGTC. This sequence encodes CASSLDSQGQYV.

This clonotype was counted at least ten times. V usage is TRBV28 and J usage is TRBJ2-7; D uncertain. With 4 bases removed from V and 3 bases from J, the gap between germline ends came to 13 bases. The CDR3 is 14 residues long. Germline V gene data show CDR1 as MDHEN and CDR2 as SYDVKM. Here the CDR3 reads CASSSGGQNYEQYV. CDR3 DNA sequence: TGTGCCAGCAGTTCGGGTGGGCAGAACTACGAGCAGTACGTC.

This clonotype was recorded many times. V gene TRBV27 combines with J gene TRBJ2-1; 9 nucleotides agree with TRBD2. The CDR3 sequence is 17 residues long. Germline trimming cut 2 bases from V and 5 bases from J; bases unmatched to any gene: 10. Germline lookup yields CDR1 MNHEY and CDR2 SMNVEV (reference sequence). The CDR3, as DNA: TGTGCCAGCAGTTTAAGTTGGAGATTAGCGGGAGACAATGAGCAGTTCTTC. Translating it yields CASSLSWRLAGDNEQFF.

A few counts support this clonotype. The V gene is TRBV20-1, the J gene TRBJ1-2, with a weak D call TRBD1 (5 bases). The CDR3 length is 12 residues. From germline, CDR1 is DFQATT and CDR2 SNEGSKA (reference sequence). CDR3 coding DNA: TGCAGAGCCTCAGGACAAATTTATGGCTACACCTTC. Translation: CRASGQIYGYTF.

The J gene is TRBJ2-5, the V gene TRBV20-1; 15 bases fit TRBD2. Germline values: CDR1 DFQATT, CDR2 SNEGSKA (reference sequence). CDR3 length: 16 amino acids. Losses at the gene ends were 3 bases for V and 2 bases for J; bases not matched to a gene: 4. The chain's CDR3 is CSARAGTSGGQETQYF. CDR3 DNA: TGCAGTGCTAGGGCCGGGACTAGCGGGGGGCAAGAGACCCAGTACTTC.

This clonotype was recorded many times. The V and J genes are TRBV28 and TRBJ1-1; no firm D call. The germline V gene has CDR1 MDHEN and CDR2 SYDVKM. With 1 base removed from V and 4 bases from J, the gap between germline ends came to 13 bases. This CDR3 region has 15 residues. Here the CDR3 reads CASSLFGLVGTEAFF. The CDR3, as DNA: TGTGCCAGCAGTTTATTCGGGCTTGTGGGCACTGAAGCTTTCTTT.

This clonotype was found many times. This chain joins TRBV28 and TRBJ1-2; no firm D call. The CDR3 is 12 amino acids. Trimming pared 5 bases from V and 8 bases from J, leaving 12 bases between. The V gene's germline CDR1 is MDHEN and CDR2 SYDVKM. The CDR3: CASSQPGSGYTF. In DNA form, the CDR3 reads TGTGCCAGCAGTCAGCCCGGGTCCGGCTACACCTTC.

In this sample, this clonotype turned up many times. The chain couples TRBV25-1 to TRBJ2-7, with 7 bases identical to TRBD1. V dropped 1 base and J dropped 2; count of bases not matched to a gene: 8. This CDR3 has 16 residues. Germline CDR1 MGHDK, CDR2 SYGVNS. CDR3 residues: CASSELSGTVAYEQYF. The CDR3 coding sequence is TGTGCCAGCAGTGAATTATCCGGGACAGTTGCCTACGAGCAGTACTTC.

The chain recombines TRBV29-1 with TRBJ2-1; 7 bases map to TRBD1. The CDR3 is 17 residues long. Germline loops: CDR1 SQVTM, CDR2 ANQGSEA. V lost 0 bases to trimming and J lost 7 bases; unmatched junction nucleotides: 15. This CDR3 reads CSVEEVGQYLSSNEQFF. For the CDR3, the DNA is TGCAGCGTTGAAGAGGTGGGACAGTACCTGTCGAGTAATGAGCAGTTCTTC.

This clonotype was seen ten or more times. This CDR3 reads CASSTNTMNTEAFF. DNA for the CDR3: TGTGCCAGCAGTACGAACACCATGAACACTGAAGCTTTCTTT. The gene calls are TRBV6-1 and TRBJ1-1; D uncertain. This CDR3 has 14 residues. The germline V and J ends were trimmed by 5 bases and 0 bases, with 10 bases remaining between them. CDR1 and CDR2 from the germline V gene are MNHNS and SASEGT.

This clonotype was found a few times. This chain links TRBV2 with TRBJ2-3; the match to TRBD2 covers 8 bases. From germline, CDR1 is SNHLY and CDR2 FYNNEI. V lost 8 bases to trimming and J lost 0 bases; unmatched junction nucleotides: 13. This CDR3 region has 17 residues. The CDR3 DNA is TGTGCCAGCCCCGCGGGGCGAGGCGGGAGGAGCACAGATACGCAGTATTTT. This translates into CASPAGRGGRSTDTQYF.

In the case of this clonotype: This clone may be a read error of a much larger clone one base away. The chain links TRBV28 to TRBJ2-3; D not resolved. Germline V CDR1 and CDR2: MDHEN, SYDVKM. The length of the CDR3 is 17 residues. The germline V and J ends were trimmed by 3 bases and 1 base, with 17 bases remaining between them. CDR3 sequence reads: CASSLVLMGLGTDTQYF. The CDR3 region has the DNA TGTGCCAGCAGTTTGGTTCTCATGGGCCTCGGCACAGATACGCAGTATTTT.

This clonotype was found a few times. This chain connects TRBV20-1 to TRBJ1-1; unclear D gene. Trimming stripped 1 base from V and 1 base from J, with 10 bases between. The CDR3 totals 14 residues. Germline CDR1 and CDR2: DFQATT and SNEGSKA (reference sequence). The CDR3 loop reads CSARAPDENTEAFF. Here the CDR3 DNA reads TGCAGTGCTAGAGCTCCGGACGAGAACACTGAAGCTTTCTTT.

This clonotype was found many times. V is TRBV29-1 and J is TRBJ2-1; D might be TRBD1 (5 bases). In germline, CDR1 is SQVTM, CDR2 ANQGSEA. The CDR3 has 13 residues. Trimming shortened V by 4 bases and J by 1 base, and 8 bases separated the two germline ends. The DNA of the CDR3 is TGCAGCGTTGGCAGGGAATCCTACAATGAGCAGTTCTTC. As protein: CSVGRESYNEQFF.

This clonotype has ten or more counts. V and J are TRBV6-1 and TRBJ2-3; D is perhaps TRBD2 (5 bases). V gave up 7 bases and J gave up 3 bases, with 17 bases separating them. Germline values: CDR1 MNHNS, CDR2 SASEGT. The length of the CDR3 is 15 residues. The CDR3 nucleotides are TGTGCCAGCAAGGATACCGGGGATTCGACAGATACGCAGTATTTT. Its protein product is CASKDTGDSTDTQYF.

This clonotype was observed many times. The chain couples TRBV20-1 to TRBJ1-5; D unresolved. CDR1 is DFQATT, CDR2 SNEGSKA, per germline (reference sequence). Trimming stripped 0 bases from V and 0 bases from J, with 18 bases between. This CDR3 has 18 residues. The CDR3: CSAREGTAARYSNQPQHF. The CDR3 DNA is TGCAGTGCTAGAGAGGGAACAGCCGCCCGATATAGCAATCAGCCCCAGCATTTT.

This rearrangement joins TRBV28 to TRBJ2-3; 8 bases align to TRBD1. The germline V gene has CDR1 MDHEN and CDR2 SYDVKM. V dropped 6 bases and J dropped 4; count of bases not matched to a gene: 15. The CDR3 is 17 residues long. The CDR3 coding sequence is TGTGCCAGCAGCTCTTCCTCCAAAACAGGGGGAGCAGATACGCAGTATTTT. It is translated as CASSSSSKTGGADTQYF.

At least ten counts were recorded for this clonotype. The DNA for the CDR3 is TGTGCCAGCAGTCCGGGACAGCTTTCTGGAAACACCATATATTTT. Protein product: CASSPGQLSGNTIYF. V is TRBV28 and J is TRBJ1-3; 7 bases align to TRBD1. Unmatched junction bases numbered 5, after V lost 5 bases and J lost 1 base. There are 15 residues in the CDR3. The germline V gene encodes CDR1 MDHEN and CDR2 SYDVKM.

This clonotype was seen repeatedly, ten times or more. DNA of the CDR3: TGCAGTGCTAGAGAACAGGGAGTCGAGAATTCACCCCTCCACTTT. This gives the protein CSAREQGVENSPLHF. V gene TRBV20-1 combines with J gene TRBJ1-6; D is possibly TRBD1 (6 bases). The CDR3 loop spans 15 amino acids. CDR1 DFQATT and CDR2 SNEGSKA come from the germline V gene (reference sequence). V was cut by 0 bases and J by 7 bases, with 13 bases left in between.

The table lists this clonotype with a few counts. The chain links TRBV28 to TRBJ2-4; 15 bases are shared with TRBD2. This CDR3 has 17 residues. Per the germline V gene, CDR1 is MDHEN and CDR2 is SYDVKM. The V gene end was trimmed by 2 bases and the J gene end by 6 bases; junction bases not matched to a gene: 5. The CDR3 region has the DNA TGTGCCAGCAGTTTAGGACTAGCGGGGGGGCCAGGAAACATTCAGTACTTC. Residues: CASSLGLAGGPGNIQYF.